This TCR beta chain emerged from a study of blood T cell repertoires in COVID-19. Across the whole study: PBMCs, B-cell-depleted T cells, or T cells provided the cDNA or gDNA that made up the material.

Ages ranged from about 18 to 100 years, with residence in around 24 US areas. Donors were grouped by their self-reported clinical history. Authors' processing steps: Scientists estimated how many nucleated cells there were by amplifying reference gene primers. This table comes from immunoSEQ multiplex PCR, and its TCRdb copy is limited to in-frame clones, with some not included. Clone size and V and J calls were adopted from that table, with D and trimming inferred from the DNA. Found here are some 240,000 clones, approximately 86% of them singletons; the top ten hold about 3.3%. The germline V and J ends were trimmed by 3 bases and 8 bases, with 14 bases remaining between them. CDR1 is SGDLS, CDR2 YYNGEE, per germline. This CDR3 comprises 13 residues.

The sequence was obtained from a woman aged 40 to 49 with acute COVID-19. The genes are TRBV9 and TRBJ1-1; D is perhaps TRBD1 (5 bases). Source material: PBMCs or T cells enriched from blood (not recorded which). The CDR3 sequence: CASSGHGGPEAFF. The CDR3 bases are TGTGCCAGCAGCGGGCACGGGGGACCCGAAGCTTTCTTT.